Listed below are T cell receptor beta chains from one sample, sequenced in a study of cytomegalovirus exposure and HLA in healthy donors. The repertoire was sequenced with immunoSEQ multiplex PCR; TCRdb's copy has only in-frame clones and lacks some. This table has over 200,000 clones, over 65% appearing once. Sequences were obtained from PBMCs. The receptors here all came from a woman aged 18-29 years in good health and CMV-seronegative. Both conserved end residues are part of each CDR3. The D gene is left open where the match is weak. Some rows mark clone size as missing; the rest say once, few, many or name a class of expanded clone.

J gene: TRBJ2-1; D gene: TRBD2; clone size: NA; CDR3 length: 18; V gene: TRBV5-1; CDR3 DNA: TGCGCCAGCAGCTTCCCCAACGAGCGGGGGACCAACTACAATGAGCAGTTCTTC; CDR3 protein: CASSFPNERGTNYNEQFF
J gene: TRBJ2-7; D gene: TRBD1; clone size: NA; CDR3 length: 12; V gene: TRBV15; CDR3 DNA: TGTGCCACCAGCGGACAGGGCGGCGAGCAGTACTTC; CDR3 protein: CATSGQGGEQYF
J gene: TRBJ2-1; D gene: TRBD2; clone size: NA; CDR3 length: 13; V gene: TRBV2; CDR3 DNA: TGTGCCAGCAGTTCTGACAGCGGGGATGAGCAGTTCTTC; CDR3 protein: CASSSDSGDEQFF
J gene: TRBJ1-2; D gene: TRBD1; clone size: few; CDR3 length: 16; V gene: TRBV19; CDR3 DNA: TGTGCCAGTACCAAACCCGGTGGGACAGTGGGCTATGGCTACACCTTC; CDR3 protein: CASTKPGGTVGYGYTF
J gene: TRBJ2-7; D gene: TRBD1; clone size: NA; CDR3 length: 13; V gene: TRBV2; CDR3 DNA: TGTGCCAGCAGGCGGGACAGGGCGGGCGAGCAGTACTTC; CDR3 protein: CASRRDRAGEQYF
J gene: TRBJ1-1; D gene: NA; clone size: NA; CDR3 length: 13; V gene: TRBV5-1; CDR3 DNA: TGCGCCAGCAGCTTGACAGGGAACACTGAAGCTTTCTTT; CDR3 protein: CASSLTGNTEAFF
J gene: TRBJ1-5; D gene: NA; clone size: NA; CDR3 length: 15; V gene: TRBV27; CDR3 DNA: TGTGCCAGCAGTTTAGTAGGGACCAGCAATCAGCCCCAGCATTTT; CDR3 protein: CASSLVGTSNQPQHF
J gene: TRBJ1-3; D gene: NA; clone size: NA; CDR3 length: 14; V gene: TRBV25-1; CDR3 DNA: TGTGCCAGCAGTGCCGGGTGGACTGGAAACACCATATATTTT; CDR3 protein: CASSAGWTGNTIYF
J gene: TRBJ1-1; D gene: NA; clone size: NA; CDR3 length: 15; V gene: TRBV27; CDR3 DNA: TGTGCCAACAGTTTATCGATGGGGGCAGGCACTGAAGCTTTCTTT; CDR3 protein: CANSLSMGAGTEAFF
J gene: TRBJ2-1; D gene: TRBD2; clone size: once; CDR3 length: 15; V gene: TRBV27; CDR3 DNA: TGTGCCAGCAGTTTTAGCGGGTTCCGCTACAATGAGCAGTTCTTC; CDR3 protein: CASSFSGFRYNEQFF
J gene: TRBJ1-5; D gene: NA; clone size: NA; CDR3 length: 14; V gene: TRBV19; CDR3 DNA: TGTGCCAGTATCGATGGGAGAACAAATCAGCCCCAGCATTTT; CDR3 protein: CASIDGRTNQPQHF
J gene: TRBJ1-1; D gene: NA; clone size: NA; CDR3 length: 17; V gene: TRBV15; CDR3 DNA: TGTGCCACCAGCAGCCCACAGATGACATCCCCTAACACTGAAGCTTTCTTT; CDR3 protein: CATSSPQMTSPNTEAFF
J gene: TRBJ2-7; D gene: TRBD2; clone size: NA; CDR3 length: 17; V gene: TRBV6-1; CDR3 DNA: TGTGCCAGCAGTGAAGCGCTCGGGACTAGAGGTTTCTACGAGCAGTACTTC; CDR3 protein: CASSEALGTRGFYEQYF
J gene: TRBJ1-2; D gene: TRBD1; clone size: NA; CDR3 length: 15; V gene: TRBV5-4; CDR3 DNA: TGTGCCAGCAGCTTGGGACAGGGCCCCTACTATGGCTACACCTTC; CDR3 protein: CASSLGQGPYYGYTF
J gene: TRBJ2-3; D gene: NA; clone size: NA; CDR3 length: 14; V gene: TRBV5-6; CDR3 DNA: TGTGCCAGCAGCCCCTTTTTTGCGCAATCTACGCAGTATTTT; CDR3 protein: CASSPFFAQSTQYF
J gene: TRBJ2-4; D gene: NA; clone size: NA; CDR3 length: 14; V gene: TRBV28; CDR3 DNA: TGTGCCAGCACCGGAGGGGGCTGGACAAACATTCAGTACTTC; CDR3 protein: CASTGGGWTNIQYF
J gene: TRBJ1-2; D gene: TRBD1; clone size: NA; CDR3 length: 15; V gene: TRBV27; CDR3 DNA: TGTGCCAGCAGTCCGCGACAGGGGGCCATAGGTGGCTACACCTTC; CDR3 protein: CASSPRQGAIGGYTF
J gene: TRBJ1-2; D gene: NA; clone size: NA; CDR3 length: 15; V gene: TRBV5-6; CDR3 DNA: TGTGCCAGCAGCTTGGGACTGGGTGGAGGGGAAGGCTACACCTTC; CDR3 protein: CASSLGLGGGEGYTF
J gene: TRBJ2-1; D gene: TRBD2; clone size: NA; CDR3 length: 17; V gene: TRBV27; CDR3 DNA: TGTGCCAGCAGTCACCGGACTAGCGGGTTCTCCTACAATGAGCAGTTCTTC; CDR3 protein: CASSHRTSGFSYNEQFF
J gene: TRBJ2-1; D gene: TRBD2; clone size: NA; CDR3 length: 16; V gene: TRBV6-1; CDR3 DNA: TGTGCCAGCAGTGACACGTGGAGCGGGGGATACAATGAGCAGTTCTTC; CDR3 protein: CASSDTWSGGYNEQFF
J gene: TRBJ1-4; D gene: NA; clone size: NA; CDR3 length: 16; V gene: TRBV18; CDR3 DNA: TGTGCCAGCTCACCAGGACGACGGGCAACTAATGAAAAACTGTTTTTT; CDR3 protein: CASSPGRRATNEKLFF
J gene: TRBJ2-3; D gene: NA; clone size: NA; CDR3 length: 14; V gene: TRBV21-1; CDR3 DNA: TGTGCCAGCAGCAAACGGAGGACTCGGGGTACGCAGTATTTT; CDR3 protein: CASSKRRTRGTQYF
J gene: TRBJ2-5; D gene: TRBD2; clone size: NA; CDR3 length: 16; V gene: TRBV9; CDR3 DNA: TGTGCCAGCAGCCCGCCGGGACTAGCGGCGCAAGAGACCCAGTACTTC; CDR3 protein: CASSPPGLAAQETQYF
J gene: TRBJ2-5; D gene: NA; clone size: NA; CDR3 length: 11; V gene: TRBV30; CDR3 DNA: TGTGCCTGGACCCACCAAGAGACCCAGTACTTC; CDR3 protein: CAWTHQETQYF
J gene: TRBJ1-2; D gene: TRBD1; clone size: few; CDR3 length: 14; V gene: TRBV2; CDR3 DNA: TGTGCCAGCAGTGTAGACAGGGGGACGCCTAGCTACACCTTC; CDR3 protein: CASSVDRGTPSYTF
J gene: TRBJ1-2; D gene: NA; clone size: NA; CDR3 length: 13; V gene: TRBV9; CDR3 DNA: TGTGCCAGCAGCGTAGGACAGCGCAATGGCTACACCTTC; CDR3 protein: CASSVGQRNGYTF
J gene: TRBJ2-2; D gene: NA; clone size: once; CDR3 length: 15; V gene: TRBV7-9; CDR3 DNA: TGTGCCAGCAGCTCCGAGGGACGGACCACCGGGGAGCTGTTTTTT; CDR3 protein: CASSSEGRTTGELFF
J gene: TRBJ2-7; D gene: NA; clone size: NA; CDR3 length: 13; V gene: TRBV5-8; CDR3 DNA: TGTGCCACTACAGGACAGAACTCCTACGAGCAGTACTTC; CDR3 protein: CATTGQNSYEQYF